This passage covers 26 T cell receptor beta chains from one sample sequenced in a study of PD-L1 blockade in urothelial cancer (dated by TCRdb to 2016 to 2017). Libraries were prepared through the immunoSEQ multiplex PCR assay. TCRdb mirrors the immuneACCESS table, restricted to in-frame sequences. Some clones are absent from its copies; in checked studies, under half trace to an unresolved V gene, and the reason for the others is unknown. The sample table lists 50,000 to 55,000 clones, approximately 77% of them with a count of one. Approximately 3.3% of the sample belongs to the ten largest clones. Sequencing was performed on PBMCs, taken around atezolizumab (anti-PD-L1) treatment. Receptors were obtained from an older man with urothelial cancer.

The V call is TRBV5-4, the J call TRBJ2-3; 14 bases line up with TRBD2. The CDR3 loop spans 15 amino acids. V was clipped by 4 bases and J by 6 bases; unmatched bases: 4. Germline V gene lookup returns CDR1 SGHNT and CDR2 YYREEE (reference sequence). As DNA, the CDR3 is TGTGCCAGCAGCCCATGGACTAGCGGGGGGGATACGCAGTATTTT. It yields the protein CASSPWTSGGDTQYF.

The V gene is TRBV7-2, the J gene TRBJ1-1, with TRBD1 as a possible D gene (6 bases). CDR1 is SGHTA and CDR2 is FQGNSA in the germline V gene. CDR3 size: 15 residues. V was pared by 1 base and J by 4 bases, with 13 bases between. CDR3 loop: CASSLDRGAGTEAFF. In DNA form, the CDR3 reads TGTGCCAGCAGCTTAGATCGGGGGGCGGGCACTGAAGCTTTCTTT.

V is TRBV5-1 and J is TRBJ1-1; 9 bases match TRBD1. After removal of 2 bases from V and 3 bases from J, the junction contained 2 bases not matched to a gene. There are 14 residues in the CDR3. The V gene's germline CDR1 is SGHRS and CDR2 YFSETQ. The CDR3 DNA is TGCGCCAGCAGCTTATACAGGGGGCACACTGAAGCTTTCTTT. Its protein is CASSLYRGHTEAFF.

The CDR3 protein is CASSSGGAGNTIYF. In nucleotides, the CDR3 is TGTGCCAGCAGCTCCGGGGGGGCGGGAAACACCATATATTTT. The V call is TRBV7-8, the J call TRBJ1-3, with D maybe TRBD1 (6 bases). Per the germline V gene, CDR1 is SGHVS and CDR2 is FQNEAQ. This CDR3 has 14 residues. V gave up 4 bases and J gave up 4 bases, with 11 bases separating them.

This chain uses TRBV7-9 with TRBJ1-5; TRBD1 aligns across 10 bases. Germline assignment: CDR1 SEHNR and CDR2 FQNEAQ (reference sequence). The CDR3 is made up of 17 amino acids. The J segment lost 2 bases and the V segment lost 3 bases, leaving 7 bases of the junction unmatched. The DNA for the CDR3 is TGTGCCAGCAGCTTGGGGGGACAGGGGTTCCGCAATCAGCCCCAGCATTTT. Translating it yields CASSLGGQGFRNQPQHF. Complete variable domain (other parts from reference TRBV7-9 and TRBJ1-5): DTGVSQNPRHKITKRGQNVTFRCDPISEHNRLYWYRQTLGQGPEFLTYFQNEAQLEKSRLLSDRFSAERPKGSFSTLEIQRTEQGDSAMYLCASSLGGQGFRNQPQHFGDGTRLSIL.

V usage is TRBV7-2 and J usage is TRBJ1-1, with D unresolved. Germline V gives CDR1 SGHTA, CDR2 FQGNSA. V gave up 1 base and J gave up 1 base, with 7 bases separating them. The CDR3 loop spans 14 amino acids. The CDR3 sequence is CASSLGAGNTEAFF. CDR3 bases: TGTGCCAGCAGCTTAGGAGCCGGGAACACTGAAGCTTTCTTT.

The CDR3 here is CASSLAEGPGYGYTF. CDR3 DNA sequence: TGTGCCAGCAGCTTAGCTGAGGGTCCTGGCTATGGCTACACCTTC. The genes are TRBV7-2 and TRBJ1-2; D call uncertain. V gave up 0 bases and J gave up 4 bases, with 12 bases separating them. Germline-derived CDR1 and CDR2 are SGHTA and FQGNSA. This CDR3 region has 15 residues.

This clone was seen only a few times. This chain uses TRBV18 with TRBJ2-1; 13 nucleotides align to TRBD2. The CDR3 is made up of 15 amino acids. With V trimmed by 3 bases and J by 10 bases, 6 bases remained unmatched. Germline lookup yields CDR1 KGHSH and CDR2 LQKENI. The CDR3 protein is CASSPGLAGAQEQFF. The CDR3, as DNA: TGTGCCAGCTCACCCGGACTAGCGGGGGCCCAGGAGCAGTTCTTC.

This clone has only a few counts. The V and J genes are TRBV28 and TRBJ2-5; D gene ambiguous. Germline V gene data show CDR1 as MDHEN and CDR2 as SYDVKM. The CDR3 contains 13 residues. V dropped 6 bases and J dropped 10 bases, with 18 bases sitting between them. The DNA for the CDR3 is TGTGCCAGCAGCATTCTCCCGGGTGGAAGCCAGTACTTC. Translating it yields CASSILPGGSQYF.

The V call is TRBV25-1, the J call TRBJ2-3, with D possibly TRBD2 on 6 matching bases. Germline CDR1 MGHDK, CDR2 SYGVNS. The CDR3 spans 13 residues. Trimming left V 1 base short and J 4 bases short, with 6 bases between. The CDR3 DNA reads as TGTGCCAGCAGTGAATCGGGGGCAGATACGCAGTATTTT. The encoded protein is CASSESGADTQYF.

The V and J genes are TRBV5-1 and TRBJ2-1; 15 nucleotides line up with TRBD2. The CDR3 consists of 17 residues. After removal of 6 bases from V and 9 bases from J, the junction contained 13 bases not matched to a gene. CDR1 and CDR2 (germline): SGHRS, YFSETQ. For the CDR3, the DNA is TGCGCCAGCAACCCGGGACTAGCGGGGGGAATTGCTAGTGAGCAGTTCTTC. It translates to CASNPGLAGGIASEQFF.

The chain employs TRBV5-6 and TRBJ2-5; 9 nucleotides match TRBD1. With V trimmed by 0 bases and J by 1 base, 4 bases remained unmatched. The CDR3 runs 16 residues. Germline-derived CDR1 and CDR2 are SGHDT and YYEEEE. The chain's CDR3 is CASSLVRDRAQETQYF. For the CDR3, the DNA is TGTGCCAGCAGCTTGGTTAGGGACAGGGCCCAAGAGACCCAGTACTTC.

This sequence joins TRBV2 and TRBJ2-3, with 7 positions matching TRBD2. Trimming at V came to 5 bases and at J to 0 bases, leaving 8 bases not matched to a gene. CDR3 size: 16 residues. From germline, CDR1 is SNHLY and CDR2 FYNNEI. In DNA form, the CDR3 reads TGTGCCAGCAGTCCGCTCCTAGCGGCTAGCACAGATACGCAGTATTTT. It codes for CASSPLLAASTDTQYF.

In nucleotides, the CDR3 is TGTGCCAGTAGCGCCAGCGAAGAGCAGTACTTC. Protein sequence: CASSASEEQYF. The rearrangement joins TRBV19 to TRBJ2-7; no clear D. The CDR3 sequence is 11 residues long. V lost 6 bases to trimming and J lost 7 bases, with 10 bases between them. Germline-derived CDR1 and CDR2 are LNHDA and SQIVND (reference sequence).

The gene calls are TRBV27 and TRBJ2-6, with D perhaps matching TRBD1 (5 bases). V lost 2 bases and J 2 bases, leaving 7 bases between the germline ends. The CDR3 is 15 amino acids. The germline V gene has CDR1 MNHEY and CDR2 SMNVEV (reference sequence). Written as DNA, the CDR3 is TGTGCCAGCAGTTTAACCAGGGCTGGGGCCAACGTCCTGACTTTC. Translated: CASSLTRAGANVLTF.

Points on this clone: The junction departs from the called germline gene at one end, perhaps through a read error. The chain uses TRBV6-5 and TRBJ1-2, with a tentative D call TRBD1 (5 bases). This CDR3 region has 14 residues. The germline gives CDR1 MNHEY, CDR2 SVGAGI. The CDR3 spells CASSYSGRSAGYTF. The CDR3, as DNA: TGTGCCAGCAGCTACTCGGGGCGGTCGGCTGGCTACACCTTC.

The rearrangement links TRBV7-3 to TRBJ2-2, with 7 nucleotides matching TRBD1. The CDR3 contains 13 residues. CDR1 SGHTA and CDR2 FQGTGA come from the germline V gene. J gave up 6 bases and V 5 bases, and 3 bases lay outside the gene matches. The chain's CDR3 is CASSKQGAGELFF. CDR3 bases: TGTGCCAGCAGCAAGCAGGGGGCCGGGGAGCTGTTTTTT.

The chain combines TRBV5-4 with TRBJ2-3, with a tentative D call TRBD2 (7 bases). V lost 1 base and J 1 base, leaving 19 bases between the germline ends. Looked up from germline, CDR1 is SGHNT and CDR2 is YYREEE (reference sequence). This CDR3 is 18 amino acids long. CDR3 residues: CASSLKRGTTPGTDTQYF. The CDR3 DNA reads TGTGCCAGCAGCTTGAAGAGGGGGACTACTCCAGGCACAGATACGCAGTATTTT.

This rearrangement joins TRBV10-3 to TRBJ2-7, with 12 positions matching TRBD2. Germline V gene data show CDR1 as ENHRY and CDR2 as SYGVKD. CDR3 length: 15 residues. V dropped 1 base and J dropped 5; count of bases not matched to a gene: 3. The CDR3 region has the DNA TGTGCCATCAGTGAGTTACTAGCGGGAGGAAACGAGCAGTACTTC. The encoded protein is CAISELLAGGNEQYF.

This clone has only a few counts. The rearrangement links TRBV5-1 to TRBJ2-7; D is undetermined. CDR3 length: 15 residues. CDR1 and CDR2 (germline): SGHRS, YFSETQ. The V end lost 0 bases, the J end lost 3 bases, and 13 bases lay between the germline ends. Here the CDR3 reads CASSLDVRLIYEQYF. In nucleotides, the CDR3 is TGCGCCAGCAGCTTGGATGTCAGGTTGATCTACGAGCAGTACTTC.

The V call is TRBV4-2, the J call TRBJ2-1; 7 nucleotides agree with TRBD2. The V gene end was trimmed by 5 bases and the J gene end by 0 bases; junction bases not matched to a gene: 7. The CDR3 is 16 amino acids. Germline V gives CDR1 LGHNA, CDR2 YNFKEQ. CDR3 in DNA: TGTGCCAGCAGCACAGCGGGGTTGAGCTCCTACAATGAGCAGTTCTTC. The encoded protein is CASSTAGLSSYNEQFF.

This clone appeared a few times. The CDR3 region has the DNA TGTGCCAGCAGCTTAGCAGTGGGGACAGGCTGGGACACCGGGGAGCTGTTTTTT. Translated, it gives CASSLAVGTGWDTGELFF. The genes are TRBV7-9 and TRBJ2-2; 8 bases are shared with TRBD1. With V trimmed by 0 bases and J by 3 bases, 9 bases remained unmatched. The CDR3 totals 18 residues. Germline V gene lookup returns CDR1 SEHNR and CDR2 FQNEAQ (reference sequence).

This clone was seen a handful of times. The chain joins TRBV6-6 to TRBJ2-3; 8 bases agree with TRBD2. Germline CDR1 reads MNHNY; CDR2 reads SVGAGI (reference sequence). The CDR3 sequence is 16 residues long. V gave up 6 bases and J gave up 2 bases; unmatched junction bases: 10. DNA for the CDR3: TGTGCCAGCAGCGTAGCGGGGCCTACCTTCACAGATACGCAGTATTTT. Translation gives CASSVAGPTFTDTQYF.

This chain connects TRBV10-3 to TRBJ1-2; no reliable D call. The germline V and J ends were trimmed by 7 bases and 1 base, with 10 bases remaining between them. Germline-derived CDR1 and CDR2 are ENHRY and SYGVKD. The CDR3 covers 13 residues. In DNA form, the CDR3 reads TGTGCCATCAATCCGGGTAGTAACTATGGCTACACCTTC. Its translation: CAINPGSNYGYTF.

The rearrangement links TRBV13 to TRBJ2-7; TRBD2 matches at 9 bases. This CDR3 contains 15 residues. V lost 2 bases, J lost 5 bases, and 7 bases stayed unmatched. In germline, CDR1 is PRHDT, CDR2 FYEKMQ (reference sequence). DNA of the CDR3: TGTGCCAGCAGCTTAATGGCGGGAGGGTTGGACGAGCAGTACTTC. Amino acid sequence: CASSLMAGGLDEQYF.

The table lists this clone with a few counts. The chain carries TRBV6-1 and TRBJ2-7; 9 nucleotides align to TRBD2. CDR1 and CDR2 from the germline V gene are MNHNS and SASEGT. This CDR3 is 15 amino acids long. V lost 4 bases and J lost 2; bases outside the gene matches: 6. The chain's CDR3 is CASSARLAETYEQYF. CDR3 nucleotide sequence: TGTGCCAGCAGTGCACGACTAGCGGAGACCTACGAGCAGTACTTC.